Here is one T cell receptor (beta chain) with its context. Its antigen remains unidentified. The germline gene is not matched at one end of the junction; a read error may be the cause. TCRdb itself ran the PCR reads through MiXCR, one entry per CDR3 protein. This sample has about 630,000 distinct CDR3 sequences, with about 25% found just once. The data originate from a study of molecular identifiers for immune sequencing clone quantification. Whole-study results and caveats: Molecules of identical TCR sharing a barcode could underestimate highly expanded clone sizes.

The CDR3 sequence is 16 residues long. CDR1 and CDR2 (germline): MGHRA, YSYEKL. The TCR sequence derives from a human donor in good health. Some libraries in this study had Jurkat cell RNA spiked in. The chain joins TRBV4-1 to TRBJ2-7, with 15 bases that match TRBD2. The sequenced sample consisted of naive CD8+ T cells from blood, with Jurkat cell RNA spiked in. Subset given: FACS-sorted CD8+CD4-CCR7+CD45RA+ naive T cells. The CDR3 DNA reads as TGCGCCAGCAGCCAATGGACTAGCGGGGGGGCCTACGAGCAGGACTTC. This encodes CASSQWTSGGAYEQDF.